These 25 T cell receptor beta chains were all obtained from the same sample, sequenced in a study of T cell repertoires in cytomegalovirus infection. Each CDR3 protein gets one entry after TCRdb re-called the reads with MiXCR. This table has around 740,000 distinct CDR3 sequences, about a third appearing once. Sequencing was done on a sample of PBMCs. These receptors came from a human donor in good health (CMV status not recorded). Some clones in this sample may be carry-over from other donors' samples.

V gene TRBV5-4 combines with J gene TRBJ2-1; D is undetermined. V lost 4 bases and J lost 2, with 10 bases in between. Per germline, CDR1 SGHNT and CDR2 YYREEE (reference sequence). This CDR3 has 14 residues. CDR3 loop: CASSLTGAYNEQFF. The CDR3 bases are TGTGCCAGCAGCCTCACTGGGGCCTACAATGAGCAGTTCTTC. Drawing the rest from reference TRBV5-4 and TRBJ2-1, the complete variable domain is ETGVTQSPTHLIKTRGQQVTLRCSSQSGHNTVSWYQQALGQGPQFIFQYYREEENGRGNFPPRFSGLQFPNYSSELNVNALELDDSALYLCASSLTGAYNEQFFGPGTRLTVL.

V usage is TRBV28 and J usage is TRBJ1-1, with unresolved D. Germline V gene lookup returns CDR1 MDHEN and CDR2 SYDVKM. V was clipped by 4 bases and J by 1 base, with 10 bases between them. The CDR3 runs to 14 residues. The CDR3: CASSYSLGNTEAFF. For the CDR3, the DNA is TGTGCCAGCAGTTACAGTCTGGGGAACACTGAAGCTTTCTTT. Complete variable domain (other parts from reference TRBV28 and TRBJ1-1): DVKVTQSSRYLVKRTGEKVFLECVQDMDHENMFWYRQDPGLGLRLIYFSYDVKMKEKGDIPEGYSVSREKKERFSLILESASTNQTSMYLCASSYSLGNTEAFFGQGTRLTVV.

This clonotype was seen a handful of times. The chain employs TRBV7-9 and TRBJ2-1; TRBD2 matches at 8 bases. This CDR3 spans 13 amino acids. The trim removed 10 bases at V and 3 bases at J, leaving 5 bases unmatched. The germline gives CDR1 SEHNR, CDR2 FQNEAQ (reference sequence). CDR3 in DNA: TGTGCCACCGTTAGCGGGGTCTACAATGAGCAGTTCTTC. Translation gives CATVSGVYNEQFF.

A remark on this clonotype: This may be a read error, as it is one base from a much larger clone. The rearrangement links TRBV7-6 to TRBJ1-3; no clear D. CDR3 length equals 16 residues. CDR1 is SGHVS, CDR2 FNYEAQ, per germline. DNA of the CDR3: TGTGCCAGCAGCTTAGGGGCGACCAGTGCTGGAAACGCCATATATTTT. The encoded protein is CASSLGATSAGNAIYF.

This chain connects TRBV28 to TRBJ1-1; the match to TRBD1 covers 9 bases. The CDR3 spans 18 residues. V lost 3 bases to trimming and J lost 4 bases; unmatched junction nucleotides: 15. CDR1 and CDR2 from the germline V gene are MDHEN and SYDVKM. Written as DNA, the CDR3 is TGTGCCAGCAGTTTGATTCCACAGGGGGCCTTTCGGTCCACTGAAGCTTTCTTT. This translates into CASSLIPQGAFRSTEAFF.

In the case of this clonotype: A much larger clone differs from this one at a single base, so this may be a read error. V usage is TRBV7-8 and J usage is TRBJ1-5; D unclear. The CDR3 covers 14 residues. Germline CDR1 SGHVS, CDR2 FQNEAQ. The CDR3 here is CASSFQGFDHPQHF. CDR3 DNA sequence: TGTGCCAGCAGCTTTCAAGGGTTCGATCATCCCCAGCATTTT.

V and J are TRBV4-1 and TRBJ2-1; TRBD2 aligns across 15 bases. The CDR3 is 15 residues long. Germline V gene sequence: CDR1 MGHRA, CDR2 YSYEKL. V lost 5 bases, J lost 10 bases, and 6 bases stayed unmatched. The CDR3: CASSLEGTSGGEQFF. The CDR3 DNA follows: TGCGCCAGCAGCTTAGAAGGGACTAGCGGGGGGGAGCAGTTCTTC.

The rearrangement links TRBV7-8 to TRBJ1-5; 7 positions match TRBD1. The V segment lost 1 base and the J segment 4 bases; nucleotides outside the gene matches: 4. CDR1 and CDR2 from the germline V gene are SGHVS and FQNEAQ. The CDR3 runs 15 residues. The CDR3 coding sequence is TGTGCCAGCAGCTTAGGCACAGGGGTTAATCAGCCCCAGCATTTT. It translates to CASSLGTGVNQPQHF.

The V gene is TRBV23-1, the J gene TRBJ1-4; no reliable D call. TRBV23-1 is flagged as an ORF with uncertain function. V lost 3 bases and J lost 0, with 8 bases in between. The CDR3 has 15 amino acids. The CDR3 protein is CASSHHRATNEKLFF. In DNA, the CDR3 is TGCGCCAGCAGTCACCACAGAGCAACTAATGAAAAACTGTTTTTT.

The gene calls are TRBV28 and TRBJ2-3; a possible D gene is TRBD2 (5 bases). From germline, CDR1 is MDHEN and CDR2 SYDVKM. The CDR3 is 12 amino acids. Trimming left V 11 bases short and J 3 bases short, with 12 bases between. The CDR3 here is CAGSGRTDTQYF. DNA for the CDR3: TGTGCCGGAAGCGGCCGGACAGATACGCAGTATTTT. The variable domain in full, completed from reference TRBV28 and TRBJ2-3, reads DVKVTQSSRYLVKRTGEKVFLECVQDMDHENMFWYRQDPGLGLRLIYFSYDVKMKEKGDIPEGYSVSREKKERFSLILESASTNQTSMYLCAGSGRTDTQYFGPGTRLTVL.

This clonotype was seen many times. The V gene is TRBV6-2 or TRBV6-3, the J gene TRBJ2-4; D may be TRBD1 (6 bases). The length of the CDR3 is 14 residues. The V gene lost 5 bases and the J gene lost 7 bases, with 15 bases spanning the gap. From germline, CDR1 is MNHEY and CDR2 SVGEGT. The CDR3 loop reads CASSPRQVGNIQYF. Here the CDR3 DNA reads TGTGCCAGCAGTCCCCGACAGGTCGGGAACATTCAGTACTTC.

V is TRBV14 and J is TRBJ1-6, with TRBD1 identical over 7 bases. The CDR3 is made up of 15 amino acids. Germline V gives CDR1 SGHDN, CDR2 FVKESK. Trimming removed 0 bases from V and 9 bases from J; junction bases left unmatched: 5. The CDR3 is CASSQDDRVFSPLHF. The DNA of the CDR3 is TGTGCCAGCAGCCAAGATGACAGGGTGTTTTCACCCCTCCACTTT.

This clonotype came up many times. This rearrangement joins TRBV7-6 to TRBJ1-6; the D gene is possibly TRBD1 (6 bases). Trimming took off 4 bases at V and 7 bases at J, with 26 bases between the two ends. Germline CDR1 and CDR2: SGHVS and FNYEAQ. The CDR3 length is 19 residues. The CDR3 is CASSWGERTRGTVNSPLHF. The DNA for the CDR3 is TGTGCCAGCAGCTGGGGAGAAAGGACCAGGGGAACGGTGAATTCACCCCTCCACTTT. The whole variable domain, filled in from reference TRBV7-6 and TRBJ1-6, reads GAGVSQSPRYKVTKRGQDVALRCDPISGHVSLYWYRQALGQGPEFLTYFNYEAQQDKSGLPNDRFSAERPEGSISTLTIQRTEQRDSAMYRCASSWGERTRGTVNSPLHFGNGTRLTVT.

In its sample, this clonotype was seen a few times. The chain uses TRBV20-1 and TRBJ2-1; the match to TRBD2 covers 11 bases. The CDR3 runs to 14 residues. V shed 3 bases, J shed 3 bases, and the junction held 1 base outside the gene matches. Germline CDR1 DFQATT, CDR2 SNEGSKA (reference sequence). In DNA, the CDR3 is TGCAGTGCTAGTCTAGCGGGGGGCTACAATGAGCAGTTCTTC. Its protein is CSASLAGGYNEQFF.

The rearrangement links TRBV2 to TRBJ1-6; D is unresolved. Germline lookup yields CDR1 SNHLY and CDR2 FYNNEI. The V and J ends lost 4 bases and 7 bases respectively, with 11 bases between them. The CDR3 spans 14 residues. As DNA, the CDR3 is TGTGCCAGCAGTGTATGGGGTTGGAATTCACCCCTCCACTTT. This codes for CASSVWGWNSPLHF.

This clonotype was seen only a few times. The chain combines TRBV7-2 with TRBJ2-7; D may be TRBD1 (5 bases). Germline lookup yields CDR1 SGHTA and CDR2 FQGNSA. The CDR3 covers 15 residues. Trimming removed 1 base from V and 2 bases from J, with 12 bases in between. The CDR3 region has the DNA TGTGCCAGCAGCTTAGGTCCAGGGCTCCCCTACGAGCAGTACTTC. Amino acid sequence: CASSLGPGLPYEQYF.

Note on this clonotype: This CDR3 is missing its conserved last phenylalanine or tryptophan, likely due to a read error. The rearrangement links TRBV20-1 to TRBJ2-7, with TRBD2 matching 16 bases. The CDR3 runs 17 residues. With V trimmed by 5 bases and J by 1 base, 8 bases remained unmatched. Per germline, CDR1 DFQATT and CDR2 SNEGSKA (reference sequence). In DNA, the CDR3 is TGCAGTGCTGAGTCCGGGACTAGCGGGGGGGCATCCTACGAGCAGTACTTA. This gives the protein CSAESGTSGGASYEQYL.

The V and J genes are TRBV5-6 and TRBJ2-1; D uncertain. The CDR3 has 14 residues. V lost 7 bases and J lost 0, with 11 bases in between. Germline V gene data show CDR1 as SGHDT and CDR2 as YYEEEE. CDR3 amino acids: CASAWTSSYNEQFF. Written as DNA, the CDR3 is TGTGCCAGCGCCTGGACGAGCTCCTACAATGAGCAGTTCTTC. Full variable domain (outside the CDR3, taken from reference TRBV5-6 and TRBJ2-1): DAGVTQSPTHLIKTRGQQVTLRCSPKSGHDTVSWYQQALGQGPQFIFQYYEEEERQRGNFPDRFSGHQFPNYSSELNVNALLLGDSALYLCASAWTSSYNEQFFGPGTRLTVL.

This clonotype was seen once. This chain connects TRBV29-1 to TRBJ1-4; 9 bases align to TRBD1. Per the germline V gene, CDR1 is SQVTM and CDR2 is ANQGSEA. The V segment lost 5 bases and the J segment 2 bases; nucleotides outside the gene matches: 3. CDR3 length: 14 amino acids. The DNA for the CDR3 is TGCAGCGTTACAGGGGGCCCGACTAATGAAAAACTGTTTTTT. This encodes CSVTGGPTNEKLFF. Together with reference TRBV29-1 and TRBJ1-4, the CDR3 gives the full variable domain: SAVISQKPSRDICQRGTSLTIQCQVDSQVTMMFWYRQQPGQSLTLIATANQGSEATYESGFVIDKFPISRPNLTFSTLTVSNMSPEDSSIYLCSVTGGPTNEKLFFGSGTQLSVL.

Only a few counts were recorded for this clonotype. This rearrangement joins TRBV27 to TRBJ2-5; no firm D call. CDR3 length equals 15 residues. Germline assignment: CDR1 MNHEY and CDR2 SMNVEV (reference sequence). The ends were cut back, 1 base at V and 0 bases at J, with 9 bases in the middle. CDR3 DNA sequence: TGTGCCAGCAGTTTATATTCCGGGTACCAAGAGACCCAGTACTTC. Protein product: CASSLYSGYQETQYF.

This clonotype has a single count. The rearrangement uses TRBV2 and TRBJ1-2; the D is unclear. The CDR3 loop spans 11 amino acids. Trimming pared 8 bases from V and 8 bases from J, leaving 12 bases between. The germline gives CDR1 SNHLY, CDR2 FYNNEI. As DNA, the CDR3 is TGTGCCAGCCCGGGCATTTACGGCTACACCTTC. As protein: CASPGIYGYTF.

This clonotype was seen ten or more times. The chain carries TRBV7-8 and TRBJ2-3, with TRBD1 as a possible D gene (6 bases). Trimming took off 1 base at V and 0 bases at J, with 8 bases between the two ends. The germline gives CDR1 SGHVS, CDR2 FQNEAQ. The length of the CDR3 is 15 residues. CDR3 region: CASSLGDISTDTQYF. The CDR3 DNA follows: TGTGCCAGCAGCTTAGGGGACATAAGCACAGATACGCAGTATTTT.

This chain uses TRBV3-1 with TRBJ1-6; 7 bases line up with TRBD1. The J segment lost 7 bases and the V segment lost 4 bases, leaving 7 bases of the junction unmatched. From germline, CDR1 is LGHDT and CDR2 YNNKEL (reference sequence). CDR3 length equals 15 residues. The CDR3 region has the DNA TGTGCCAGCAGCCGATTGGGACAGCGGAATTCACCCCTCCACTTT. Amino acid sequence: CASSRLGQRNSPLHF.

DNA of the CDR3: TGCAGTGCTAGAGATCAGTGGAGGCAAAGCAATCAGCCCCAGCATTTT. It codes for CSARDQWRQSNQPQHF. The genes are TRBV20-1 and TRBJ1-5, with unresolved D. The CDR3 is 16 amino acids. Per germline, CDR1 DFQATT and CDR2 SNEGSKA (reference sequence). V lost 0 bases and J 1 base, leaving 13 bases between the germline ends.

The chain carries TRBV5-1 and TRBJ1-1; D is undetermined. This CDR3 has 15 residues. The germline V and J ends were trimmed by 4 bases and 4 bases, with 17 bases remaining between them. Germline lookup yields CDR1 SGHRS and CDR2 YFSETQ. The chain's CDR3 is CASSDGGYLGTEAFF. Here the CDR3 DNA reads TGCGCCAGCAGCGACGGCGGCTACTTAGGCACTGAAGCTTTCTTT.